This T cell receptor beta chain stems from a study of control samples from healthy donors and cancer patients. This clone has only one observation. Trimming took off 3 bases at V and 3 bases at J, with 11 bases between the two ends. The V gene's germline CDR1 is SGHDN and CDR2 FVKESK. The CDR3 spans 14 residues. Assay used: immunoSEQ multiplex PCR; TCRdb lists only in-frame clones, some missing. The sample consists of 90,000 to 100,000 clones, 79% of them appearing once. The sequence came from a woman aged 25 to 39 in good health. The chain combines TRBV14 with TRBJ1-2, with D hard to call. Material for sequencing was blood. CDR3 in amino acids: CASSQEGSYYGYTF. The DNA of the CDR3 is TGTGCCAGCAGCCAGGAGGGTTCGTACTATGGCTACACCTTC.